The text below deals with one T cell receptor (beta chain). The data are from a study of blood T cell repertoires in COVID-19. The wider study: The United States, Italy and Spain provided the acute and convalescent COVID-19 samples. T cells, B-cell-depleted T cells, or PBMCs provided the cDNA or gDNA that served as material.

This CDR3 comprises 18 residues. The germline CDR1 and CDR2 sequences are LGHDT and YNNKEL (reference sequence). Germline trimming cut 1 base from V and 4 bases from J; bases unmatched to any gene: 10. The repertoire was sequenced with immunoSEQ multiplex PCR; TCRdb's copy has only in-frame clones and lacks some. The sample yields fewer than 300,000 clones, roughly 85% seen once. J is TRBJ2-2 and V is TRBV3-1 (or the pseudogene TRBV3-2), with TRBD2 matching 9 bases. Material: peripheral blood. The receptor's source is a human donor in a cohort sampled during active COVID-19. The CDR3 spells CASSQASGAGGSTGELFF. The CDR3 coding sequence is TGTGCCAGCAGCCAAGCTTCTGGTGCGGGAGGGAGCACCGGGGAGCTGTTTTTT.